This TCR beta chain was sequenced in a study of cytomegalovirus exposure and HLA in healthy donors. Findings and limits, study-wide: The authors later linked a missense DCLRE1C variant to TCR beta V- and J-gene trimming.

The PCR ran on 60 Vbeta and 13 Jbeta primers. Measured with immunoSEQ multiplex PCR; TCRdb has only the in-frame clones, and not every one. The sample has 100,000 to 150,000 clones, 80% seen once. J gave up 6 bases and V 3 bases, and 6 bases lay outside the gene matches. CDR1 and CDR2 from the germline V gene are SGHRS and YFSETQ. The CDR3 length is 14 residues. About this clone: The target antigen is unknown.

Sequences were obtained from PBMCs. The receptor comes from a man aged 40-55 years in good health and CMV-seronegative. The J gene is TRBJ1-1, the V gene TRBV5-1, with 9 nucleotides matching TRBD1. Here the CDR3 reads CASSSGQGPAEAFF. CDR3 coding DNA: TGCGCCAGCAGCTCCGGACAGGGGCCCGCTGAAGCTTTCTTT.